These T cell receptor beta chains were read from a single sample in a study of blood T cell repertoires in COVID-19. TCRdb's table, derived via immunoSEQ multiplex PCR, lists solely in-frame clones and lacks some. The table records about 240,000 clones, about 84% of them present only once. The material sequenced was peripheral blood. The receptors were gathered from a man older than 75 with acute or convalescent COVID-19. The conserved cysteine and the conserved F or W are not part of the CDR3 here. The size of a clone is reported for some rows only, either as once, few or many, or as a class for expanded clones.

j_gene	v_gene	abundance	len	CDR3aa
TRBJ1-5	TRBV18	.	13	ASSPRQGGNQPQH
TRBJ2-7	TRBV11-2	few	13	ASRPLPGQGGEQY
TRBJ2-2	TRBV28	.	16	ASSLLGGAGLNTGELF
TRBJ1-5	TRBV6-2/TRBV6-3	.	12	ASSHRAFGQPQH
TRBJ2-7	TRBV6-1	.	12	ASSEYEWPYEQY
TRBJ2-7	TRBV5-1	.	12	ASSSVTGGYEQY
TRBJ1-5	TRBV28	.	15	ASMLFIGGYSNQPQH
TRBJ1-6	TRBV9	.	14	ASSPRPEANNSPLH
TRBJ1-2	TRBV4-3	once	13	ASSQGPGSNYGYT
TRBJ1-5	TRBV19	few	13	ASSISTGGNQPQH
TRBJ2-1	TRBV5-5	.	12	ASSLLAGEGEQF
TRBJ1-6	TRBV6-5	.	13	ASDTGGIGGSPLH